The 21 T cell receptor beta chains given below trace back to one sample, sequenced in a study of cytomegalovirus exposure and HLA in healthy donors. The primer mix had 60 Vbeta and 13 Jbeta primers. Data came from immunoSEQ multiplex PCR; TCRdb stores just in-frame clones and leaves some out. The profile covers about 100,000 clones, with 74% appearing a single time and 12% to 15% taken by the ten largest. Sequencing was performed on PBMCs. These receptors were collected from a woman aged 40 to 49 in good health and CMV-seropositive.

V usage is TRBV6-5 and J usage is TRBJ1-1; 7 positions match TRBD1. With 5 bases clipped from V and 4 bases from J, the junction kept 4 bases outside the gene matches. The CDR3 runs to 13 residues. Germline CDR1 is MNHEY and CDR2 is SVGAGI. The CDR3 coding sequence is TGTGCCAGCAGTGCCAGACAGGGCACTGAAGCTTTCTTT. It translates to CASSARQGTEAFF.

This chain joins TRBV30 and TRBJ2-7; D possibly corresponds to TRBD1 (6 bases). Trimming stripped 5 bases from V and 4 bases from J, with 9 bases between. Germline values: CDR1 GTSNPN, CDR2 SVGIG (reference sequence). This CDR3 contains 11 residues. CDR3 loop: CAWRTGYEQYF. The DNA for the CDR3 is TGTGCCTGGCGCACAGGGTACGAGCAGTACTTC.

This chain connects TRBV7-9 to TRBJ1-4; no definite D call. There are 16 residues in the CDR3. Trimming took 7 bases from V and 0 from J, leaving 15 bases between them. CDR1 and CDR2 (germline): SEHNR, FQNEAQ (reference sequence). CDR3 residues: CASNPMEAATNEKLFF. The CDR3 nucleotides are TGTGCCAGCAATCCTATGGAGGCTGCAACTAATGAAAAACTGTTTTTT.

The rearrangement links TRBV7-3 to TRBJ2-3; D perhaps matches TRBD1 (5 bases). V was cut by 6 bases and J by 0 bases, with 10 bases left in between. Per germline, CDR1 SGHTA and CDR2 FQGTGA. The CDR3 is 14 amino acids. The CDR3 loop reads CASRQGHSTDTQYF. CDR3 sequence (DNA): TGTGCCAGCAGGCAGGGCCACAGCACAGATACGCAGTATTTT.

The DNA of the CDR3 is TGCAGTGCTATATCCTACGAGCAGTACTTC. It yields the protein CSAISYEQYF. V usage is TRBV20-1 and J usage is TRBJ2-7; the D is unclear. The V end lost 4 bases, the J end lost 1 base, and 2 bases lay between the germline ends. This CDR3 has 10 amino acids. Germline-derived CDR1 and CDR2 are DFQATT and SNEGSKA (reference sequence).

This chain links TRBV7-2 with TRBJ1-5; D not resolved. V was clipped by 5 bases and J by 2 bases, with 10 bases between them. The germline gives CDR1 SGHTA, CDR2 FQGNSA. The CDR3 is 14 residues long. The CDR3: CASSPGGGNQPQHF. Written as DNA, the CDR3 is TGTGCCAGCAGCCCAGGCGGGGGCAATCAGCCCCAGCATTTT. Full variable domain (remainder filled in from reference TRBV7-2 and TRBJ1-5): GAGVSQSPSNKVTEKGKDVELRCDPISGHTALYWYRQSLGQGLEFLIYFQGNSAPDKSGLPSDRFSAERTGGSVSTLTIQRTQQEDSAVYLCASSPGGGNQPQHFGDGTRLSIL.

The CDR3 bases are TGTGCCAGCAGCTTGGTCCACAGTGAGAACACTGAAGCTTTCTTT. Protein sequence: CASSLVHSENTEAFF. The rearrangement uses TRBV5-6 and TRBJ1-1; D remains ambiguous. The germline V gene has CDR1 SGHDT and CDR2 YYEEEE. There are 15 residues in the CDR3. The V end was cut by 0 bases, the J end by 1 base, with 10 bases between.

The rearrangement links TRBV2 to TRBJ2-1; 8 nucleotides line up with TRBD2. Trimming at V came to 3 bases and at J to 7 bases, leaving 5 bases not matched to a gene. Germline V CDR1 and CDR2: SNHLY, FYNNEI. The CDR3 contains 14 residues. The CDR3 spells CASSDSGTLNEQFF. Here the CDR3 DNA reads TGTGCCAGCAGTGATAGCGGGACTTTGAATGAGCAGTTCTTC.

The chain employs TRBV5-1 and TRBJ2-2; D is ambiguous. The CDR3 sequence is 14 residues long. Deletions cut 1 base from V and 4 bases from J, with 8 bases between. Germline CDR1 is SGHRS and CDR2 is YFSETQ. CDR3 in DNA: TGCGCCAGCAGCTTGTCAGGAAGCACCGGGGAGCTGTTTTTT. The encoded protein is CASSLSGSTGELFF.

The chain recombines TRBV5-4 with TRBJ2-5; 7 positions match TRBD2. CDR3 size: 15 residues. Germline V gene sequence: CDR1 SGHNT, CDR2 YYREEE (reference sequence). V lost 1 base to trimming and J lost 4 bases; unmatched junction nucleotides: 7. The DNA for the CDR3 is TGTGCCAGCAGCTTGCTCGGGGGGATGAGAGAGACCCAGTACTTC. Translating gives CASSLLGGMRETQYF.

J is TRBJ2-5 and V is TRBV10-2; 8 bases align to TRBD2. The ends lost 5 bases at V and 4 bases at J; junction bases unmatched: 6. From germline, CDR1 is WSHSY and CDR2 SAAADI. CDR3 length: 14 amino acids. The CDR3 bases are TGCGCCAGCAGTACGGGACTAGTGCCAGAGACCCAGTACTTC. This sequence encodes CASSTGLVPETQYF.

This clone was observed once. The chain couples TRBV25-1 to TRBJ2-7; 8 bases map to TRBD2. Germline lookup yields CDR1 MGHDK and CDR2 SYGVNS. J lost 2 bases, V lost 5 bases, and 5 bases had no gene match. This CDR3 has 14 amino acids. CDR3 in amino acids: CASSNPGGAYEQYF. CDR3 DNA: TGTGCCAGCAGTAACCCGGGAGGGGCCTACGAGCAGTACTTC.

This clone has just a few counts. The CDR3 coding sequence is TGTGCCAGCAGCACACAGGCCGGAAGGGAAAAACTGTTTTTT. Encoded protein: CASSTQAGREKLFF. The V gene is TRBV9, the J gene TRBJ1-4; TRBD1 is a possible D gene (5 bases). V was cut by 4 bases and J by 8 bases, with 15 bases left in between. The germline V gene has CDR1 SGDLS and CDR2 YYNGEE. The CDR3 runs 14 residues.

This chain links TRBV6-9 with TRBJ1-1, with D maybe TRBD1 (5 bases). Germline values: CDR1 MNHGY, CDR2 SVAAGI. This CDR3 is built from 15 residues. The V end lost 4 bases, the J end lost 3 bases, and 15 bases lay between the germline ends. CDR3 loop: CASSLSRQGDTEAFF. The CDR3 region has the DNA TGTGCCAGCAGTTTATCGCGCCAGGGTGACACTGAAGCTTTCTTT.

The V and J genes are TRBV2 and TRBJ1-5, with 10 bases matching TRBD1. The J segment lost 2 bases and the V segment lost 7 bases, leaving 5 bases of the junction unmatched. Germline lookup yields CDR1 SNHLY and CDR2 FYNNEI. The CDR3 spans 15 residues. The CDR3 sequence: CASISGQGGNQPQHF. For the CDR3, the DNA is TGTGCCAGCATAAGCGGACAGGGGGGCAATCAGCCCCAGCATTTT.

The chain is built from TRBV18 and TRBJ2-3, with a possible D match to TRBD2 (6 bases). Trimming left V 3 bases short and J 3 bases short, with 10 bases between. Germline V gene lookup returns CDR1 KGHSH and CDR2 LQKENI. The CDR3 totals 14 residues. The CDR3 here is CASSPYGSTDTQYF. CDR3 coding DNA: TGTGCCAGCTCACCCTACGGGAGTACAGATACGCAGTATTTT. The complete variable domain, with remaining parts taken from reference TRBV18 and TRBJ2-3, reads NAGVMQNPRHLVRRRGQEARLRCSPMKGHSHVYWYRQLPEEGLKFMVYLQKENIIDESGMPKERFSAEFPKEGPSILRIQQVVRGDSAAYFCASSPYGSTDTQYFGPGTRLTVL.

The V call is TRBV30, the J call TRBJ1-5, with D unresolved. The CDR3 extends over 13 amino acids. V was shortened by 2 bases and J by 9 bases, with 14 bases between the two germline ends. The V gene's germline CDR1 is GTSNPN and CDR2 SVGIG (reference sequence). DNA for the CDR3: TGTGCCTGGAGTCGAGGGAGTCAGCGGCCCCAGCATTTT. Translating gives CAWSRGSQRPQHF.

This clone was found a few times. This rearrangement joins TRBV6-5 to TRBJ1-4; D not certain. This CDR3 spans 14 amino acids. V lost 2 bases and J lost 3, with 7 bases in between. Germline V lookup: CDR1 MNHEY, CDR2 SVGAGI. The DNA for the CDR3 is TGTGCCAGCAGTTACCTCAGTCCTAATGAAAAACTGTTTTTT. This sequence encodes CASSYLSPNEKLFF.

The chain couples TRBV2 to TRBJ2-7, with D tentatively TRBD1 (6 bases). Trimming pared 7 bases from V and 1 base from J, leaving 14 bases between. The V gene's germline CDR1 is SNHLY and CDR2 FYNNEI. The CDR3 spans 14 residues. For the CDR3, the DNA is TGTGCCAGCAAGCTCCGGGACATTTCCTACGAGCAGTACTTC. It yields the protein CASKLRDISYEQYF.

This clone was recorded a few times. The chain carries TRBV6-1 and TRBJ2-2; D not resolved. Germline V CDR1 and CDR2: MNHNS, SASEGT. CDR3 length: 14 amino acids. V lost 8 bases and J lost 0, with 10 bases in between. The CDR3 DNA follows: TGTGCCAGCTCGAGCGTTACGAACACCGGGGAGCTGTTTTTT. The encoded protein is CASSSVTNTGELFF.

This chain uses TRBV9 with TRBJ1-3; D ambiguous. Germline values: CDR1 SGDLS, CDR2 YYNGEE. V was trimmed by 4 bases and J by 0 bases, leaving 11 bases between them. CDR3 length: 15 residues. The CDR3, as DNA: TGTGCCAGCAGCTTGGACGGGAACTCTGGAAACACCATATATTTT. Protein: CASSLDGNSGNTIYF.